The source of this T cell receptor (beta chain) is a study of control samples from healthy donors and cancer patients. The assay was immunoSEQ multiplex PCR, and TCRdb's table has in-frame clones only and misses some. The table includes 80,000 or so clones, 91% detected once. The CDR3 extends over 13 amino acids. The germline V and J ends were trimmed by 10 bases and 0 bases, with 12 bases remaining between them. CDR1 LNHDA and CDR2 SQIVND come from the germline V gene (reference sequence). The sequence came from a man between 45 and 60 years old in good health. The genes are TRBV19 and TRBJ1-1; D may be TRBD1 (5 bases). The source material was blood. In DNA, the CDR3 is TGTGCCACCCAGGGAGAAATGAACACTGAAGCTTTCTTT. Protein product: CATQGEMNTEAFF.